Listed here is a single T cell receptor beta chain. This CDR3 spans 14 amino acids. From germline, CDR1 is MNHNS and CDR2 SASEGT. The ends were cut back, 2 bases at V and 8 bases at J, with 10 bases in the middle. The data are from a study of blood T cell repertoires in COVID-19. The wider study: COVID-19 samples from acute and convalescent phases originated in the United States, Italy and Spain.

The participants were between about 18 and 90 years old and came from about two dozen US areas. Clinical history as reported by participants underpinned cohort assignment. Original handling: Amplified reference gene primers provided the basis for estimating nucleated cell counts. Sequencing was performed with immunoSEQ multiplex PCR; in TCRdb, only in-frame clones are kept and a portion is missing. That table supplies the V and J calls and clone size; D and trimming were determined from the DNA. Counted here are about 150,000 clones, roughly 88% occurring once; the ten biggest clones make up about 6.6%.

Sequenced material: PBMCs or T cells enriched from blood (not recorded which). The chain recombines TRBV6-1 with TRBJ1-6; the D gene is possibly TRBD1 (5 bases). This sequence originates from a woman between 45 and 60 years old who had recovered from COVID-19. CDR3 bases: TGTGCCAGCAGTGAACATGTCAGGGATTCACCCCTCCACTTT. Translating it yields CASSEHVRDSPLHF.